Shown below are 30 T cell receptor beta chains from a single sample sequenced in a study of OX40 agonist ivuxolimab in advanced cancers. Assay used: immunoSEQ multiplex PCR; TCRdb lists only in-frame clones, some missing. The data contain tens of thousands of clones, 83% of them singletons. The sequencing here drew on CD4+ or CD8+ T cells sorted from blood, taken in a trial of the OX40 agonist ivuxolimab. The source of these receptors is an adult with an advanced solid tumor such as melanoma, head and neck, liver or kidney cancer.

This clone turned up a few times. The chain links TRBV6-1 to TRBJ1-6; 7 nucleotides align to TRBD1. This CDR3 has 13 amino acids. Germline V gives CDR1 MNHNS, CDR2 SASEGT. V lost 6 bases, J lost 7 bases, and 3 bases stayed unmatched. CDR3 nucleotides: TGTGCCAGCAGGGGACAGCCAAATTCACCCCTCCACTTT. Translated, it gives CASRGQPNSPLHF.

The chain employs TRBV11-2 and TRBJ2-7; possibly TRBD1 for D (6 bases). The germline V and J ends were trimmed by 6 bases and 3 bases, with 18 bases remaining between them. Germline V gene sequence: CDR1 SGHAT, CDR2 FQNNGV. This CDR3 contains 15 residues. The CDR3 region has the DNA TGTGCCAGCAGTACGACAGGTACCGACTACTACGAGCAGTACTTC. Translating gives CASSTTGTDYYEQYF.

This rearrangement joins TRBV4-2 to TRBJ2-3, with 7 bases lining up with TRBD1. Germline CDR1 is LGHNA and CDR2 is YNFKEQ. With 2 bases clipped from V and 4 bases from J, the junction kept 9 bases outside the gene matches. This CDR3 region has 16 residues. DNA for the CDR3: TGTGCCAGCAGCCAATTGTCCAGGGGGAATGCAGATACGCAGTATTTT. This sequence encodes CASSQLSRGNADTQYF.

V gene TRBV6-4 combines with J gene TRBJ2-1, with D unclear. V was clipped by 0 bases and J by 4 bases, with 10 bases between them. This CDR3 has 15 amino acids. The V gene's germline CDR1 is MRHNA and CDR2 SNTAGT. The DNA for the CDR3 is TGTGCCAGCAGTGACTCGGGGTGGTTGTACAATGAGCAGTTCTTC. Encoded protein: CASSDSGWLYNEQFF.

This chain connects TRBV18 to TRBJ1-1; the D is unclear. The CDR3 contains 14 residues. From germline, CDR1 is KGHSH and CDR2 LQKENI. V lost 4 bases and J lost 1, with 10 bases in between. CDR3 sequence reads: CASSQGGTNTEAFF. The DNA for the CDR3 is TGTGCCAGCTCACAGGGAGGAACGAACACTGAAGCTTTCTTT.

The chain uses TRBV14 and TRBJ1-2; D is ambiguous. CDR3 length equals 14 residues. From germline, CDR1 is SGHDN and CDR2 FVKESK. V dropped 4 bases and J dropped 4 bases, with 13 bases sitting between them. The CDR3, as DNA: TGTGCCAGCAGCCGAAGTGGCAGACCCTATGGCTACACCTTC. Its translation is CASSRSGRPYGYTF.

In DNA, the CDR3 is TGTGCCAGCACCAGAGGGCTAGCGGGAGGGAATGAGCAGTTCTTC. Residues: CASTRGLAGGNEQFF. The chain combines TRBV6-6 with TRBJ2-1; the match to TRBD2 covers 12 bases. The CDR3 covers 15 residues. From germline, CDR1 is MNHNY and CDR2 SVGAGI (reference sequence). The V segment lost 7 bases and the J segment 7 bases; nucleotides outside the gene matches: 8.

V usage is TRBV11-3 and J usage is TRBJ2-5; D is possibly TRBD2 (5 bases). Trimming pared 5 bases from V and 9 bases from J, leaving 19 bases between. The CDR3 loop spans 14 amino acids. Germline CDR1 SGHNT, CDR2 YENEEA. This chain's CDR3 is CASSPGLAPGPQYF. The CDR3 coding sequence is TGTGCCAGCAGCCCCGGACTGGCTCCTGGACCCCAGTACTTC.

This chain connects TRBV7-3 to TRBJ1-5; TRBD1 agrees at 8 bases. Looked up from germline, CDR1 is SGHTA and CDR2 is FQGTGA. The junction had 6 bases not matched to a gene; V was cut back by 2 bases and J by 3 bases. The CDR3 extends over 16 amino acids. In DNA, the CDR3 is TGTGCCAGCAGCTTAGGTACAGGGGGGAACAATCAGCCCCAGCATTTT. This codes for CASSLGTGGNNQPQHF.

This sequence joins TRBV7-7 and TRBJ2-1, with 7 bases matching TRBD2. The CDR3 runs to 15 residues. CDR1 is SSHAT, CDR2 FNYEAQ, per germline (reference sequence). Losses at the gene ends were 5 bases for V and 7 bases for J; bases not matched to a gene: 11. This CDR3 is CASSPVLGGGNEQFF. The CDR3 nucleotides read TGTGCCAGCAGCCCCGTCCTCGGCGGGGGTAATGAGCAGTTCTTC.

The chain combines TRBV7-2 with TRBJ2-1; D gene uncertain. Looked up from germline, CDR1 is SGHTA and CDR2 is FQGNSA. The CDR3 is 12 amino acids. Trimming left V 0 bases short and J 12 bases short, with 9 bases between. DNA of the CDR3: TGTGCCAGCAGCTTAGCGGTAATCTCGCAGTTCTTC. As protein: CASSLAVISQFF.

The chain has TRBV6-1 and TRBJ2-7, with D unclear. CDR3 length: 13 residues. With 3 bases removed from V and 0 bases from J, the gap between germline ends came to 6 bases. CDR1 is MNHNS and CDR2 is SASEGT in the germline V gene. The CDR3 DNA reads TGTGCCAGCAGTGAGAAGTTCTCCTACGAGCAGTACTTC. It encodes CASSEKFSYEQYF.

Here the CDR3 DNA reads TGTGCCAGCAGCTTGGGAGGGGGGGTTTACGAGCAGTACTTC. Residues: CASSLGGGVYEQYF. V gene TRBV4-2 combines with J gene TRBJ2-7; the D gene is possibly TRBD2 (7 bases). Trimming left V 5 bases short and J 4 bases short, with 15 bases between. The CDR3 spans 14 residues. Germline V gene data show CDR1 as LGHNA and CDR2 as YNFKEQ.

This clone occurred a few times. The chain couples TRBV30 to TRBJ2-2; no reliable D call. Germline values: CDR1 GTSNPN, CDR2 SVGIG (reference sequence). V was shortened by 2 bases and J by 4 bases, with 5 bases between the two germline ends. CDR3 size: 12 residues. The CDR3 protein is CAWSSSTGELFF. The CDR3 nucleotides are TGTGCCTGGAGTTCTAGCACCGGGGAGCTGTTTTTT.

This rearrangement joins TRBV11-2 to TRBJ1-1; 9 positions agree with TRBD1. Germline V gives CDR1 SGHAT, CDR2 FQNNGV. With 5 bases clipped from V and 4 bases from J, the junction kept 8 bases outside the gene matches. This CDR3 spans 15 amino acids. The CDR3: CASSPLTGGFTEAFF. The CDR3 DNA reads as TGTGCCAGCAGCCCCCTGACAGGGGGTTTCACTGAAGCTTTCTTT.

The rearrangement links TRBV11-2 to TRBJ2-7; 7 bases fit TRBD1. This CDR3 is 16 amino acids long. The germline V gene has CDR1 SGHAT and CDR2 FQNNGV. J was trimmed by 4 bases and V by 5 bases; bases with no gene match: 14. CDR3 sequence: CASSPMPTGLKYEQYF. CDR3 coding DNA: TGTGCCAGCAGCCCGATGCCGACAGGGCTAAAGTACGAGCAGTACTTC. The whole variable domain, remainder taken from reference TRBV11-2 and TRBJ2-7, is EAGVAQSPRYKIIEKRQSVAFWCNPISGHATLYWYQQILGQGPKLLIQFQNNGVVDDSQLPKDRFSAERLKGVDSTLKIQPAKLEDSAVYLCASSPMPTGLKYEQYFGPGTRLTVT.

This clone has a handful of counts. The CDR3 loop reads CSVTGRTTYEQYF. CDR3 nucleotides: TGCAGCGTCACGGGACGGACAACCTACGAGCAGTACTTC. V usage is TRBV29-1 and J usage is TRBJ2-7; D possibly matches TRBD1 or TRBD2 (5 bases each). Deletions cut 6 bases from V and 2 bases from J, with 14 bases between. CDR1 is SQVTM and CDR2 is ANQGSEA in the germline V gene. The CDR3 consists of 13 residues.

The chain employs TRBV6-6 and TRBJ1-3, with D perhaps TRBD1 (5 bases). The ends were cut back, 7 bases at V and 3 bases at J, with 13 bases in the middle. The CDR3 loop spans 14 amino acids. CDR1 is MNHNY and CDR2 is SVGAGI in the germline V gene (reference sequence). Written as DNA, the CDR3 is TGTGCCAGCATCGCTGCGGGGGGTGGAAACACCATATATTTT. Residues: CASIAAGGGNTIYF.

The rearrangement joins TRBV9 to TRBJ1-3; D possibly corresponds to TRBD1 (5 bases). This CDR3 is 16 amino acids long. Germline-derived CDR1 and CDR2 are SGDLS and YYNGEE. V was cut by 0 bases and J by 0 bases, with 10 bases left in between. DNA of the CDR3: TGTGCCAGCAGCGTAGAGGGACCTATCTCTGGAAACACCATATATTTT. Its translation: CASSVEGPISGNTIYF.

The chain recombines TRBV5-1 with TRBJ2-5; unclear D gene. V dropped 1 base and J dropped 1 base, with 5 bases sitting between them. This CDR3 contains 13 residues. CDR1 and CDR2 (germline): SGHRS, YFSETQ. CDR3 bases: TGCGCCAGCAGCTTGCAACCCCAAGAGACCCAGTACTTC. Protein product: CASSLQPQETQYF.

J is TRBJ1-6 and V is TRBV11-1; D may be TRBD1 (6 bases). CDR1 is SGHAT and CDR2 is FQDESV in the germline V gene (reference sequence). The V end was cut by 4 bases, the J end by 8 bases, with 18 bases between. The CDR3 totals 16 residues. The CDR3 bases are TGTGCCAGCAGCTCCTCCCGCCGAGGGGGTGATTCACCCCTCCACTTT. This encodes CASSSSRRGGDSPLHF.

This clone was detected a few times. This chain joins TRBV28 and TRBJ2-1, with TRBD2 identical over 8 bases. The CDR3 loop spans 15 amino acids. Trimming at V came to 7 bases and at J to 3 bases, leaving 8 bases not matched to a gene. Germline V gives CDR1 MDHEN, CDR2 SYDVKM. The CDR3 here is CASTLPTSVYNEQFF. The CDR3 DNA follows: TGTGCCAGCACGCTCCCGACTAGCGTCTACAATGAGCAGTTCTTC.

V and J are TRBV7-3 and TRBJ2-7, with TRBD2 as a possible D gene (6 bases). The germline V gene has CDR1 SGHTA and CDR2 FQGTGA. Trimming pared 5 bases from V and 2 bases from J, leaving 16 bases between. The CDR3 loop spans 15 amino acids. Here the CDR3 DNA reads TGTGCCAGCAGCCAATCGGGGGTCCCAACCTACGAGCAGTACTTC. Amino acid sequence: CASSQSGVPTYEQYF.

The chain's CDR3 is CASSHLLPPSSYNEQFF. In nucleotides, the CDR3 is TGTGCCAGCAGCCACCTGCTCCCTCCCAGCTCCTACAATGAGCAGTTCTTC. The chain couples TRBV7-8 to TRBJ2-1, with D hard to call. The V gene lost 5 bases and the J gene lost 0 bases, with 17 bases spanning the gap. This CDR3 is built from 17 residues. The germline CDR1 and CDR2 sequences are SGHVS and FQNEAQ.

The chain joins TRBV6-6 to TRBJ2-7; D remains ambiguous. The CDR3 totals 15 residues. Germline values: CDR1 MNHNY, CDR2 SVGAGI (reference sequence). Trimming shortened V by 5 bases and J by 5 bases, and 19 bases separated the two germline ends. The CDR3 region is CASSRRGSLVNEQYF. The CDR3 DNA follows: TGTGCCAGCAGTAGAAGAGGTAGTCTCGTGAACGAGCAGTACTTC.

The gene calls are TRBV7-7 and TRBJ1-3, with no clear D. The germline V and J ends were trimmed by 5 bases and 9 bases, with 14 bases remaining between them. This CDR3 contains 13 residues. Germline-derived CDR1 and CDR2 are SSHAT and FNYEAQ (reference sequence). For the CDR3, the DNA is TGTGCCAGCAGCCCCCCCGGTGCAAGCACCATATATTTT. It yields the protein CASSPPGASTIYF.

The chain joins TRBV13 to TRBJ2-1; D possibly matches TRBD1 or TRBD2 (5 bases each). Trimming took 2 bases from V and 0 from J, leaving 23 bases between them. Germline CDR1 and CDR2: PRHDT and FYEKMQ (reference sequence). This CDR3 region has 20 residues. In DNA, the CDR3 is TGTGCCAGCAGCTTAACACTAGTGGACATTGGGACCAGCTCCTACAATGAGCAGTTCTTC. Translation gives CASSLTLVDIGTSSYNEQFF. Combining the CDR3 with reference TRBV13 and TRBJ2-1 gives the whole variable domain AAGVIQSPRHLIKEKRETATLKCYPIPRHDTVYWYQQGPGQDPQFLISFYEKMQSDKGSIPDRFSAQQFSDYHSELNMSSLELGDSALYFCASSLTLVDIGTSSYNEQFFGPGTRLTVL.

The rearrangement joins TRBV2 to TRBJ2-7, with 7 positions matching TRBD1. The CDR3 covers 12 residues. CDR1 and CDR2 (germline): SNHLY, FYNNEI. The trim removed 8 bases at V and 5 bases at J, leaving 6 bases unmatched. The CDR3 DNA follows: TGTGCCAGCCACGGACAGGTCAACGAGCAGTACTTC. Protein: CASHGQVNEQYF.

This clone was picked up a small number of times. The CDR3 here is CASRTPLSQFF. Written as DNA, the CDR3 is TGTGCCAGCAGGACCCCCTTGTCGCAGTTCTTC. The V and J genes are TRBV28 and TRBJ2-1; no clear D gene. Germline CDR1 reads MDHEN; CDR2 reads SYDVKM. The CDR3 sequence is 11 residues long. Between the trimmed V and J ends, which lost 6 bases and 12 bases, there was a span of 12 bases.

This clone came up a few times. The chain joins TRBV5-1 to TRBJ2-3; 7 bases map to TRBD2. V was clipped by 1 base and J by 0 bases; unmatched bases: 11. CDR1 and CDR2 from the germline V gene are SGHRS and YFSETQ. The CDR3 covers 18 residues. CDR3 in amino acids: CASSLPKRDWPSTDTQYF. In DNA, the CDR3 is TGCGCCAGCAGCTTGCCCAAGCGGGACTGGCCGAGCACAGATACGCAGTATTTT. Together with reference TRBV5-1 and TRBJ2-3, the CDR3 gives the full variable domain: KAGVTQTPRYLIKTRGQQVTLSCSPISGHRSVSWYQQTPGQGLQFLFEYFSETQRNKGNFPGRFSGRQFSNSRSEMNVSTLELGDSALYLCASSLPKRDWPSTDTQYFGPGTRLTVL.